The following is a TCR beta chain sequence with its context. The data belong to a study of blood T cell repertoires in COVID-19. Study overall: Acute-phase and convalescent COVID-19 samples originated in the United States, Italy and Spain. Sources were T cells, B-cell-depleted T cells, or PBMCs; the material itself was cDNA or gDNA.

Germline V CDR1 and CDR2: ENHRY, SYGVKD. With 9 bases clipped from V and 0 bases from J, the junction kept 9 bases outside the gene matches. The CDR3 totals 16 residues. Assay used: immunoSEQ multiplex PCR; TCRdb lists only in-frame clones, some missing. The table shows around 370,000 clones, with roughly 89% occurring only once. The TCR sequence derives from a woman aged 18-35 years who had recovered from COVID-19. J is TRBJ2-3 and V is TRBV10-3, with TRBD2 matching over 10 bases. The sequenced material came from peripheral blood. The CDR3, as DNA: TGTGCCATAGGCTCCCGGACTAGCGGTAGCACAGATACGCAGTATTTT. It encodes CAIGSRTSGSTDTQYF.